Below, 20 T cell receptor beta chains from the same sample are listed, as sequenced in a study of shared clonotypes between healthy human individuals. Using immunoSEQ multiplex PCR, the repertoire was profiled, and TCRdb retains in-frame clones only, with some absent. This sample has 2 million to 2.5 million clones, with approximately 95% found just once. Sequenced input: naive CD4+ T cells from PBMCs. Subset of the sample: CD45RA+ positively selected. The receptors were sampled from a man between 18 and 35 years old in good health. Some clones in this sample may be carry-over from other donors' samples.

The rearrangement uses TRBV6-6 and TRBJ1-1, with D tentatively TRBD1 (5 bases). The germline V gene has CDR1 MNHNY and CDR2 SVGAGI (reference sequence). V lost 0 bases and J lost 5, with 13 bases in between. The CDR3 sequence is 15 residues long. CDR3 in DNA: TGTGCCAGCAGTTACTCGAGGCCGGGGGAAACTGAAGCTTTCTTT. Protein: CASSYSRPGETEAFF.

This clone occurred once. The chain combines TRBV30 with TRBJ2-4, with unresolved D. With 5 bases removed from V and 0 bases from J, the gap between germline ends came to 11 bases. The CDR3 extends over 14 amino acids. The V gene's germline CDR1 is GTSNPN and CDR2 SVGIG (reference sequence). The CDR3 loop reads CAWVPRLAKNIQYF. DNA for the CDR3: TGTGCCTGGGTCCCCCGGCTAGCCAAAAACATTCAGTACTTC.

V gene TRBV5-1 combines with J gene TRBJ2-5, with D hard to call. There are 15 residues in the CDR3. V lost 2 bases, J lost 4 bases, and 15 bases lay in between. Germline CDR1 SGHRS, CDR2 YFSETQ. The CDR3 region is CASSFGVGYRETQYF. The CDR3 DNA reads TGCGCCAGCAGCTTTGGGGTCGGGTACCGAGAGACCCAGTACTTC.

The CDR3 is CASSLSTGSDTQYF. CDR3 bases: TGTGCCAGCAGCCTGTCGACAGGGTCAGATACGCAGTATTTT. The rearrangement uses TRBV4-2 and TRBJ2-3; TRBD1 agrees at 7 bases. The V and J ends lost 4 bases and 4 bases, in that order; junction bases with no gene match: 5. The CDR3 length is 14 residues. Germline V gene sequence: CDR1 LGHNA, CDR2 YNFKEQ.

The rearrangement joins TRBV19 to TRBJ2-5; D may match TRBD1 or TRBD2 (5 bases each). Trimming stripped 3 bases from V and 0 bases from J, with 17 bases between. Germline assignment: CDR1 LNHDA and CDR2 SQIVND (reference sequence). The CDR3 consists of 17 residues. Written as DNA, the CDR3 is TGTGCCAGTAGTATCGAGGGGTTCCTAGGGTACCAAGAGACCCAGTACTTC. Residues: CASSIEGFLGYQETQYF.

DNA of the CDR3: TGTGCCAGCAGCCAAGGGGGAACAGGGGCCCTTAATGAAAAACTGTTTTTT. Translating gives CASSQGGTGALNEKLFF. This chain connects TRBV4-2 to TRBJ1-4; the match to TRBD1 covers 7 bases. V lost 1 base, J lost 4 bases, and 9 bases stayed unmatched. CDR1 and CDR2 (germline): LGHNA, YNFKEQ. This CDR3 has 17 amino acids.

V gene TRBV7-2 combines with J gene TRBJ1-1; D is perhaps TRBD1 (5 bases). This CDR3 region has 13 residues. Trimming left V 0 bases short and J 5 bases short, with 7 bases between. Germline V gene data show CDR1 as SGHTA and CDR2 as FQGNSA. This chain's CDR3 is CASSLAQVTEAFF. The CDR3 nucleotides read TGTGCCAGCAGCTTAGCACAGGTGACTGAAGCTTTCTTT.

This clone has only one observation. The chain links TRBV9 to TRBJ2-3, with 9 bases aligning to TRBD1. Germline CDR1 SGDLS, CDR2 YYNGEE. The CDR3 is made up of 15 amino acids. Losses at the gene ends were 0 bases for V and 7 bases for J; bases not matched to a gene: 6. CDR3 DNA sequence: TGTGCCAGCAGCGTAGGGGGGACAGGGCTAAATACGCAGTATTTT. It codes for CASSVGGTGLNTQYF.

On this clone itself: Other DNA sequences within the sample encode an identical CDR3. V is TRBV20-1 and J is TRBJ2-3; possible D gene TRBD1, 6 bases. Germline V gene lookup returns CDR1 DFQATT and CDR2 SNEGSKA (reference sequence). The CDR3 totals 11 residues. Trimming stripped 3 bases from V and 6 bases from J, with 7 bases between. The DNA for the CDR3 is TGCAGTGCTAGGAGGGGGGATACGCAGTATTTT. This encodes CSARRGDTQYF.

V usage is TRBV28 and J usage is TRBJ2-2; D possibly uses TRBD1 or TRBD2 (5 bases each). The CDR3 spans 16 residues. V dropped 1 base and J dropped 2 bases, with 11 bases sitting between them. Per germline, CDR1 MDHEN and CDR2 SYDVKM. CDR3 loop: CASSLLGRKNTGELFF. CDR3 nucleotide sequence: TGTGCCAGCAGTTTATTGGGACGGAAAAACACCGGGGAGCTGTTTTTT.

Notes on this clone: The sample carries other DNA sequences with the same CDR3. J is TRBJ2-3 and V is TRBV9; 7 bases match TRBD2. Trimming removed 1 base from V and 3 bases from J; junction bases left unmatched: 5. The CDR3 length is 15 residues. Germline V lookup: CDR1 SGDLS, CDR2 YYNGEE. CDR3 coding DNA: TGTGCCAGCAGCGTACTTGCGGGAGCTACAGATACGCAGTATTTT. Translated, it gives CASSVLAGATDTQYF. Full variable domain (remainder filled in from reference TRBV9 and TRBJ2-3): DSGVTQTPKHLITATGQRVTLRCSPRSGDLSVYWYQQSLDQGLQFLIQYYNGEERAKGNILERFSAQQFPDLHSELNLSSLELGDSALYFCASSVLAGATDTQYFGPGTRLTVL.

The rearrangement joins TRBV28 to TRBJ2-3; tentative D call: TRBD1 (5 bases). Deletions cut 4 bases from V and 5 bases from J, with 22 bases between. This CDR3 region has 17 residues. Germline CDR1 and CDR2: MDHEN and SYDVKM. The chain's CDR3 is CASSSPSTATLLDTQYF. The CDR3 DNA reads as TGTGCCAGCAGTTCCCCGTCGACAGCCACCCTTTTAGATACGCAGTATTTT. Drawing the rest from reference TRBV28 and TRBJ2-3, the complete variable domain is DVKVTQSSRYLVKRTGEKVFLECVQDMDHENMFWYRQDPGLGLRLIYFSYDVKMKEKGDIPEGYSVSREKKERFSLILESASTNQTSMYLCASSSPSTATLLDTQYFGPGTRLTVL.

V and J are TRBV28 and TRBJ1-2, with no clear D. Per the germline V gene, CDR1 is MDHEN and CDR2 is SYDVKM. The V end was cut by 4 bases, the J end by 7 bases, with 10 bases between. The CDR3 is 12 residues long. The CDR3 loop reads CASSSLTTGYTF. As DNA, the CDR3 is TGTGCCAGCAGTTCCCTTACGACTGGCTACACCTTC.

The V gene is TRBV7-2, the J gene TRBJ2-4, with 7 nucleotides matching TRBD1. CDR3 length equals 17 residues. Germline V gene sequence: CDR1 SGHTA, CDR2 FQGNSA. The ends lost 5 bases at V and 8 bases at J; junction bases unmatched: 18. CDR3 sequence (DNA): TGTGCCAGCAGCCCAAAACCCGCGATTACCGACAGGGACATTCAGTACTTC. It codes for CASSPKPAITDRDIQYF.

CDR3 DNA: TGCGCCAGCAGCCAAGAGTTCCCGGGGGCGGGAGGGTTATACAATGAGCAGTTCTTC. It translates to CASSQEFPGAGGLYNEQFF. The chain carries TRBV4-3 and TRBJ2-1; 9 bases are shared with TRBD2. Trimming took 0 bases from V and 4 from J; bases not matched to a gene: 13. CDR1 LGHNA and CDR2 YSLEER come from the germline V gene. There are 19 residues in the CDR3.

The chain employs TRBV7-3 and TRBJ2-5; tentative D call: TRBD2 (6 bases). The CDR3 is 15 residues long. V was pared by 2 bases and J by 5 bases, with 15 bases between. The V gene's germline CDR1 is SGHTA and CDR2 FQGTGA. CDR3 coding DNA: TGTGCCAGCAGCTTAGTGGCAGGGAGGCGCGAGACCCAGTACTTC. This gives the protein CASSLVAGRRETQYF.

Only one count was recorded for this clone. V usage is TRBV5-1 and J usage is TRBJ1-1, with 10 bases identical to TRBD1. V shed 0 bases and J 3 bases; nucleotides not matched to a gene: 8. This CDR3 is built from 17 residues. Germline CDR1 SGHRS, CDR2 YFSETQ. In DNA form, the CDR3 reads TGCGCCAGCAGCTTGGAGGGTGGGGGACAGGGGTACACTGAAGCTTTCTTT. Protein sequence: CASSLEGGGQGYTEAFF.

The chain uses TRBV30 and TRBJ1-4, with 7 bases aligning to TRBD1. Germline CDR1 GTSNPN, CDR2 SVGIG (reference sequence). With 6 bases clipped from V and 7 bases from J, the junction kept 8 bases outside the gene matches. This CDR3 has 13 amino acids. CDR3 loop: CACQGGESEKLFF. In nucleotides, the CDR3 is TGTGCCTGCCAGGGGGGCGAGAGTGAAAAACTGTTTTTT.

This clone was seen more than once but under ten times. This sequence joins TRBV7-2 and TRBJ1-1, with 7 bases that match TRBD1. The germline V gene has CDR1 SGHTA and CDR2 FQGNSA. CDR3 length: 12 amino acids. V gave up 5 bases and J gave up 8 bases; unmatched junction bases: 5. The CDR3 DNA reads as TGTGCCAGCAGCCGAAGACAGGGCGAAGCTTTCTTT. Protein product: CASSRRQGEAFF.

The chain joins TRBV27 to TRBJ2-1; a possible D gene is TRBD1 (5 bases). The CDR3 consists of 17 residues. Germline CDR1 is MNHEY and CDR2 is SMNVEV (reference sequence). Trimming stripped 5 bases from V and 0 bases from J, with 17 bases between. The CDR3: CASSPEGAPSSYNEQFF. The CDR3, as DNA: TGTGCCAGCAGTCCTGAAGGGGCCCCTAGCTCCTACAATGAGCAGTTCTTC.